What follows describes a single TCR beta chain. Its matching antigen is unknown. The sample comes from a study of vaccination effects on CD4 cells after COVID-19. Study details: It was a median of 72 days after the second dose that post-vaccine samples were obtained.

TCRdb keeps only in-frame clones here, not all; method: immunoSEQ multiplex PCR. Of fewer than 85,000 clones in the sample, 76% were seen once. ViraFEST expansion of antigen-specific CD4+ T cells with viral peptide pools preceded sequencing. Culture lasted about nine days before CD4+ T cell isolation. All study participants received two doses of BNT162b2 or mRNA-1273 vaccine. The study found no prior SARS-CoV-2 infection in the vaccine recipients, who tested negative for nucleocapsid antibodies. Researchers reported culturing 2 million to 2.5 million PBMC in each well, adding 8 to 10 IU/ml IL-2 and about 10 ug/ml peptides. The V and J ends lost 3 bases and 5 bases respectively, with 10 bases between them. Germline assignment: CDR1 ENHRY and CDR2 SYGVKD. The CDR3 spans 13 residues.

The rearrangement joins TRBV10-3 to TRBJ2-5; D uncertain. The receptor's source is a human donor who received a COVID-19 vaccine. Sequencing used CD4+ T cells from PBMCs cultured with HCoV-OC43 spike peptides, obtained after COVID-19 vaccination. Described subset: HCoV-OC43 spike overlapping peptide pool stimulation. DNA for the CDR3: TGTGCCATCAGTGACACGACTCGGGAGACCCAGTACTTC. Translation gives CAISDTTRETQYF.